This paragraph reports one T cell receptor (beta chain). What it binds is not known. This entry is derived from a study of T cells in localized non-small cell lung cancer. V was pared by 3 bases and J by 4 bases, with 9 bases between. Germline V gene lookup returns CDR1 SEHNR and CDR2 FQNEAQ (reference sequence). This CDR3 is 13 amino acids long. The data were produced by immunoSEQ multiplex PCR, yet TCRdb's version contains in-frame clones alone and is incomplete. The sample lists 15,000 to 19,000 clones, more than 70% occurring once. Findings of the study overall: Blood T cell density predicted longer survival; adjacent-lung clonality, shorter. When the top 100 tumor clones were examined, a median approximately 57 of them also appeared in the adjacent lung, which was paired and uninvolved. Adjacent uninvolved lung had the highest clonality, suggesting focused antigen responses.

The origin of this receptor is a male donor at least 60 years old with stage II lung adenocarcinoma. The source was peripheral blood mononuclear cells, collected before any cancer treatment. The chain is built from TRBV7-9 and TRBJ1-1; a possible D gene is TRBD1 (5 bases). In DNA form, the CDR3 reads TGTGCCAGCAGCTTTCGACAGCTCACTGAAGCTTTCTTT. Its translation is CASSFRQLTEAFF.